These 9 T cell receptor beta chains originate from one sample sequenced in a study of cytomegalovirus exposure and HLA in healthy donors. Profiling relied on immunoSEQ multiplex PCR, and the TCRdb table lists in-frame clones only, not all of them. The table has roughly 80,000 clones, roughly 90% seen once. Sequencing used PBMCs. These receptors all stem from a man aged 25-45 years in good health and CMV-seronegative.

The chain carries TRBV5-4 and TRBJ2-2; D call uncertain. CDR3 length: 16 residues. Germline loops: CDR1 SGHNT, CDR2 YYREEE (reference sequence). Deletions cut 0 bases from V and 8 bases from J, with 17 bases between. The DNA for the CDR3 is TGTGCCAGCAGCTTGGCCTACGACACCCGTTGGGGGGAGCTGTTTTTT. Its translation is CASSLAYDTRWGELFF.

The chain recombines TRBV7-6 with TRBJ2-5; 11 bases map to TRBD1. The V segment lost 4 bases and the J segment 5 bases; nucleotides outside the gene matches: 3. CDR3 size: 14 residues. Germline CDR1 is SGHVS and CDR2 is FNYEAQ. The CDR3 loop reads CASSSGQGGETQYF. The CDR3 nucleotides are TGTGCCAGCAGCTCGGGACAGGGGGGGGAGACCCAGTACTTC. The complete variable domain, with remaining parts taken from reference TRBV7-6 and TRBJ2-5, reads GAGVSQSPRYKVTKRGQDVALRCDPISGHVSLYWYRQALGQGPEFLTYFNYEAQQDKSGLPNDRFSAERPEGSISTLTIQRTEQRDSAMYRCASSSGQGGETQYFGPGTRLLVL.

This chain connects TRBV6-5 to TRBJ1-3; tentatively, D is TRBD1 (5 bases). V was shortened by 5 bases and J by 2 bases, with 10 bases between the two germline ends. The CDR3 runs to 14 residues. CDR1 and CDR2 (germline): MNHEY, SVGAGI. The CDR3 protein is CASSRGLTGNTIYF. Written as DNA, the CDR3 is TGTGCCAGCAGTCGGGGGTTAACTGGAAACACCATATATTTT.

The chain joins TRBV7-6 to TRBJ2-7; 8 bases fit TRBD2. V lost 4 bases to trimming and J lost 3 bases; unmatched junction nucleotides: 5. The CDR3 runs 14 residues. Germline V lookup: CDR1 SGHVS, CDR2 FNYEAQ. CDR3 bases: TGTGCCAGCAGCTCCACTAGCGGAGACTACGAGCAGTACTTC. As protein: CASSSTSGDYEQYF.

The CDR3 sequence is CASSEALTGGLSNQPQHF. Here the CDR3 DNA reads TGTGCCAGCAGTGAAGCGCTTACAGGGGGCCTTAGCAATCAGCCCCAGCATTTT. The gene calls are TRBV6-1 and TRBJ1-5; 9 bases are shared with TRBD1. Germline CDR1 and CDR2: MNHNS and SASEGT. The CDR3 extends over 18 amino acids. V lost 0 bases and J lost 0; bases outside the gene matches: 6.

The CDR3 DNA follows: TGTGCCAGTAGTAGTGGGCGCGAAGCTTTCTTT. Its translation: CASSSGREAFF. The V gene is TRBV19, the J gene TRBJ1-1; no clear D gene. Between the trimmed V and J ends, which lost 4 bases and 8 bases, there was a span of 8 bases. CDR1 and CDR2 (germline): LNHDA, SQIVND (reference sequence). This CDR3 contains 11 residues.

This rearrangement joins TRBV28 to TRBJ1-2; perhaps TRBD1 as D (6 bases). Germline V lookup: CDR1 MDHEN, CDR2 SYDVKM. This CDR3 comprises 16 residues. Trimming stripped 3 bases from V and 8 bases from J, with 22 bases between. For the CDR3, the DNA is TGTGCCAGCAGTTTCTGGGGGCCCCAGGGTCTGGGCGGCTACACCTTC. It specifies CASSFWGPQGLGGYTF.

This rearrangement joins TRBV27 to TRBJ1-5, with a tentative D call TRBD1 (6 bases). Trimming cost V 6 bases and J 3 bases, with 15 bases left between them. Germline values: CDR1 MNHEY, CDR2 SMNVEV (reference sequence). This CDR3 contains 15 residues. The CDR3 nucleotides are TGTGCCAGCAGCCTTATCGGGACATCCAATCAGCCCCAGCATTTT. Translating gives CASSLIGTSNQPQHF.

The chain employs TRBV6-4 and TRBJ2-1; 7 bases fit TRBD1. Germline-derived CDR1 and CDR2 are MRHNA and SNTAGT. This CDR3 region has 13 residues. After removal of 6 bases from V and 5 bases from J, the junction contained 4 bases not matched to a gene. CDR3 protein: CASRLDRNNEQFF. The CDR3 DNA reads as TGTGCCAGCAGACTGGACAGGAACAATGAGCAGTTCTTC.